These T cell receptor beta chains were read from a single sample in a study of T cell repertoires in cytomegalovirus infection. Each CDR3 protein is one row after TCRdb ran MiXCR on the reads. This table has 200,000 to 300,000 distinct CDR3 sequences, around 12% appearing once. Sequenced sample: PBMCs. The receptors stem from a human donor in good health (CMV status not recorded). Some clones in this sample may be carry-over from other donors' samples. CDR3s include the opening cysteine and the closing phenylalanine or tryptophan. The D gene is left open where the match is weak. Not all rows give a size; the values are once, few, many and, for expanded clones, a class.

clone_size	j_call	v_call	d_call	cdr3_nt	cdr3_aa
once	TRBJ1-5	TRBV11-3	.	TGTGCCAGCAGCTTAGTAGGCGACAGGAGCAATCAGCCCCAGCATTTT	CASSLVGDRSNQPQHF
many	TRBJ2-7	TRBV4-3	TRBD1	TGCGCCAGCAGCCAGTCGGGACAGGGCTCCTACGAGCAGTACTTC	CASSQSGQGSYEQYF
many	TRBJ1-1	TRBV12-3/TRBV12-4	.	TGTGCCAGCAGCTTACAGGTGAACACTGAAGCTTTCTTT	CASSLQVNTEAFF
many	TRBJ2-2	TRBV7-8	TRBD2	TGTGCCAGCATGGGAGGGATCCGTCGGGAGCTGTTTTTT	CASMGGIRRELFF
.	TRBJ2-3	TRBV2	TRBD2	TGTGCCAACTCGACATCCAGCGGGAGTAGCACAGATACGCAGTATTTT	CANSTSSGSSTDTQYF
many	TRBJ1-1	TRBV14	.	TGTGCCAGCAGCCAAGTCTTTGCGATGAACACTGAAGCTTTCTTT	CASSQVFAMNTEAFF
.	TRBJ2-7	TRBV19	.	TGTGCCAGTAGTAGCCAAGGACGGAACTACGAGCAGTACTTC	CASSSQGRNYEQYF
few	TRBJ2-2	TRBV5-1	TRBD1	TGCGCCAGCAGCTCAGGGGGCTCGAGGACCGGGGAGCTGTTTTTT	CASSSGGSRTGELFF
few	TRBJ2-1	TRBV30	TRBD2	TGTGCCTGGAGTATGGGGACTAGCGGGAACTTC	CAWSMGTSGNF
many	TRBJ1-5	TRBV19	.	TGTGCCAGTAGCAGCGGGAATCAGCCCCAGCATTTT	CASSSGNQPQHF
.	TRBJ2-1	TRBV19	.	TGTGCCAGTAGTATTGAGCCCGTCGGCAATGAGCAGTTCTTC	CASSIEPVGNEQFF
many	TRBJ2-4	TRBV6-2/TRBV6-3	.	TGTGCCAGCAGCTCCTCACAGGCCCGTTTTCGGCACTTC	CASSSSQARFRHF
many	TRBJ2-5	TRBV7-9	.	TGTGCCAGTAAACTTGAGGGGCCCCAAGAGACCCAGTACTTC	CASKLEGPQETQYF
few	TRBJ2-3	TRBV20-1	.	TGCAGTGCCAAACTCACAGATACGCAGTATTTT	CSAKLTDTQYF
many	TRBJ2-1	TRBV29-1	TRBD2	TGCAGCGTTGAGAGGACTAGCCGAAGGTGGGATGAGCAGTTCTTC	CSVERTSRRWDEQFF
many	TRBJ1-2	TRBV28	.	TGTGCCAGCAGTCCGCGGACAGCCTATGGCTACACCTTC	CASSPRTAYGYTF
few	TRBJ2-2	TRBV2	TRBD2	TGTGCCGGACTCCGGCTAGCGGGCACCGGGGAGCTGTTTTTT	CAGLRLAGTGELFF